The 25 T cell receptor beta chains in this list originate from one sample, sequenced in a study of cytomegalovirus exposure and HLA in healthy donors. The study ran its PCR with 60 Vbeta and 13 Jbeta primers. Profiled with immunoSEQ multiplex PCR; TCRdb holds only in-frame clones, not every one. The table shows fewer than 85,000 clones, with 78% occurring only once. The sample comprised PBMCs. The receptors come from a male donor in good health and CMV-seropositive.

CDR3 DNA sequence: TGTGCAAGTCGCTTAGCGACCGGGACAACTACTCCTTACGAGCAGTACTTC. Encoded protein: CASRLATGTTTPYEQYF. The chain links TRBV12-2 to TRBJ2-7; the DNA was not compared with TRBD1, the D call given in the table. TRBV12-2 is a listed pseudogene. CDR3 length: 17 amino acids.

The genes are TRBV6-5 and TRBJ1-2; tentative D call: TRBD1 (5 bases). Deletions cut 2 bases from V and 3 bases from J, with 10 bases between. The CDR3 loop spans 14 amino acids. Germline V gives CDR1 MNHEY, CDR2 SVGAGI. The DNA of the CDR3 is TGTGCCAGCAGTTACCTGGGAGGGGACTATGGCTACACCTTC. Translating it yields CASSYLGGDYGYTF.

The V gene is TRBV6-6, the J gene TRBJ2-3; TRBD2 agrees at 10 bases. Germline V gene sequence: CDR1 MNHNY, CDR2 SVGAGI (reference sequence). The V segment lost 6 bases and the J segment 4 bases; nucleotides outside the gene matches: 10. The CDR3 totals 16 residues. Here the CDR3 reads CASSWGWTSGSDTQYF. The CDR3, as DNA: TGTGCCAGCAGCTGGGGGTGGACTAGCGGCTCAGATACGCAGTATTTT.

The chain links TRBV6-4 to TRBJ1-2, with 8 nucleotides matching TRBD1. The CDR3 runs 15 residues. J gave up 0 bases and V 6 bases, and 6 bases lay outside the gene matches. Germline V CDR1 and CDR2: MRHNA, SNTAGT. In nucleotides, the CDR3 is TGTGCCAGCAGCCCCGGGACAGGCGCTAACTATGGCTACACCTTC. Translated, it gives CASSPGTGANYGYTF.

This clone was seen a single time. V gene TRBV6-4 combines with J gene TRBJ1-2, with TRBD1 identical over 10 bases. CDR1 and CDR2 (germline): MRHNA, SNTAGT. This CDR3 region has 15 residues. J lost 6 bases, V lost 10 bases, and 14 bases had no gene match. CDR3 loop: CATRQGANWVDGYTF. In DNA, the CDR3 is TGTGCCACCAGACAGGGGGCTAATTGGGTTGATGGCTACACCTTC.

The chain employs TRBV5-8 and TRBJ2-7; D perhaps matches TRBD1 (5 bases). Germline V gene sequence: CDR1 SGHTS, CDR2 YDEGEE. This CDR3 is 13 amino acids long. With 9 bases removed from V and 0 bases from J, the gap between germline ends came to 13 bases. CDR3 in amino acids: CATRTPDSYEQYF. The CDR3 DNA sequence: TGTGCCACTAGGACACCAGACTCCTACGAGCAGTACTTC.

The J gene is TRBJ2-7, the V gene TRBV4-3, with 13 bases aligning to TRBD2. CDR1 and CDR2 from the germline V gene are LGHNA and YSLEER. V lost 0 bases and J lost 4; bases outside the gene matches: 12. CDR3 length: 19 residues. The chain's CDR3 is CASSQDWGTSGAGGYEQYF. In DNA, the CDR3 is TGCGCCAGCAGCCAAGATTGGGGGACTAGCGGGGCCGGGGGGTACGAGCAGTACTTC.

In its sample, this clone was seen a few times. The chain combines TRBV6-1 with TRBJ2-6; a possible D gene is TRBD2 (5 bases). This CDR3 is 14 amino acids long. The germline CDR1 and CDR2 sequences are MNHNS and SASEGT. With 4 bases removed from V and 1 base from J, the gap between germline ends came to 5 bases. The CDR3 region is CASSGTSGANVLTF. CDR3 DNA: TGTGCCAGCAGTGGGACTTCTGGGGCCAACGTCCTGACTTTC.

V gene TRBV7-9 combines with J gene TRBJ1-3; 9 bases line up with TRBD1. The ends lost 3 bases at V and 0 bases at J; junction bases unmatched: 6. CDR1 and CDR2 from the germline V gene are SEHNR and FQNEAQ (reference sequence). This CDR3 has 17 amino acids. This CDR3 is CASSFIGGQGSGNTIYF. Written as DNA, the CDR3 is TGTGCCAGCAGCTTCATAGGGGGACAGGGCTCTGGAAACACCATATATTTT.

For this clone: At one end, the junction sequence differs from germline, possibly due to a read error. This chain uses TRBV7-9 with TRBJ1-1; 8 nucleotides align to TRBD1. CDR1 is SEHNR and CDR2 is FQNEAQ in the germline V gene (reference sequence). This CDR3 is 15 amino acids long. CDR3 sequence: CASSIAGTGNTEAFF. The DNA for the CDR3 is TGTGCCAGCAGCATAGCCGGGACAGGGAACACTGAAGCTTTCTTT.

This clone was seen a single time. The V call is TRBV30, the J call TRBJ2-3; TRBD2 might be the D (6 bases). Trimming took off 4 bases at V and 4 bases at J, with 18 bases between the two ends. The CDR3 runs to 15 residues. The germline V gene has CDR1 GTSNPN and CDR2 SVGIG (reference sequence). The CDR3 loop reads CAWTGLARVSDTQYF. Written as DNA, the CDR3 is TGTGCCTGGACGGGGCTAGCGAGAGTTTCAGATACGCAGTATTTT.

CDR3 protein: CASSLYGTGGETQYF. CDR3 in DNA: TGTGCCAGTAGTCTTTACGGGACAGGGGGAGAGACCCAGTACTTC. The V call is TRBV19, the J call TRBJ2-5; 11 positions match TRBD1. Germline V CDR1 and CDR2: LNHDA, SQIVND (reference sequence). The V segment lost 5 bases and the J segment 4 bases; nucleotides outside the gene matches: 6. The CDR3 is 15 amino acids.

V gene TRBV28 combines with J gene TRBJ1-1, with 8 bases identical to TRBD1. Germline CDR1 reads MDHEN; CDR2 reads SYDVKM. The CDR3 extends over 17 amino acids. Losses at the gene ends were 5 bases for V and 4 bases for J; bases not matched to a gene: 15. The CDR3 protein is CASSHASRGRGGTEAFF. In DNA, the CDR3 is TGTGCCAGCAGTCACGCCAGCAGGGGGCGCGGTGGCACTGAAGCTTTCTTT.

The gene calls are TRBV4-2 and TRBJ2-5; 8 bases line up with TRBD2. This CDR3 is 16 amino acids long. Germline V gene sequence: CDR1 LGHNA, CDR2 YNFKEQ. Germline trimming cut 1 base from V and 3 bases from J; bases unmatched to any gene: 7. CDR3 amino acids: CASSQGPSGGEETQYF. CDR3 DNA sequence: TGTGCCAGCAGCCAAGGGCCTTCCGGGGGGGAAGAGACCCAGTACTTC.

CDR3 sequence (DNA): TGTGCCAGCTCACCTTCTAGTACCGGTAAATACGAGCAGTACTTC. Protein product: CASSPSSTGKYEQYF. This chain uses TRBV18 with TRBJ2-7, with D uncertain. CDR1 and CDR2 from the germline V gene are KGHSH and LQKENI. Trimming pared 3 bases from V and 4 bases from J, leaving 16 bases between. The CDR3 has 15 residues.

The chain joins TRBV7-3 to TRBJ2-3, with a possible D match to TRBD2 (6 bases). The CDR3 consists of 15 residues. Germline V CDR1 and CDR2: SGHTA, FQGTGA. V dropped 2 bases and J dropped 2 bases, with 11 bases sitting between them. Written as DNA, the CDR3 is TGTGCCAGCAGCTTACTCTCGGGAGCCACAGATACGCAGTATTTT. This gives the protein CASSLLSGATDTQYF. The entire variable domain, with the rest obtained from reference TRBV7-3 and TRBJ2-3, is as follows: GAGVSQTPSNKVTEKGKYVELRCDPISGHTALYWYRQSLGQGPEFLIYFQGTGAADDSGLPNDRFFAVRPEGSVSTLKIQRTERGDSAVYLCASSLLSGATDTQYFGPGTRLTVL.

This clone appeared a few times. Here the CDR3 DNA reads TGTGCCAGCCTTCAGGGGGACAGGATTTATCAGCCCCAGCATTTT. Translation: CASLQGDRIYQPQHF. The chain carries TRBV6-1 and TRBJ1-5; 8 bases fit TRBD1. Germline trimming cut 8 bases from V and 5 bases from J; bases unmatched to any gene: 11. Germline V gene sequence: CDR1 MNHNS, CDR2 SASEGT. The CDR3 has 15 residues.

The CDR3 loop reads CASKLDGGSYEQYF. CDR3 DNA: TGTGCCAGCAAGCTGGATGGAGGATCCTACGAGCAGTACTTC. The chain is built from TRBV7-2 and TRBJ2-7, with a weak D call TRBD2 (5 bases). The CDR3 has 14 amino acids. CDR1 SGHTA and CDR2 FQGNSA come from the germline V gene. Trimming removed 7 bases from V and 1 base from J, with 14 bases in between. Supplemented by reference TRBV7-2 and TRBJ2-7, the full variable domain reads GAGVSQSPSNKVTEKGKDVELRCDPISGHTALYWYRQSLGQGLEFLIYFQGNSAPDKSGLPSDRFSAERTGGSVSTLTIQRTQQEDSAVYLCASKLDGGSYEQYFGPGTRLTVT.

The genes are TRBV6-1 and TRBJ1-4; 9 nucleotides match TRBD1. This CDR3 is built from 19 residues. CDR1 and CDR2 (germline): MNHNS, SASEGT. V lost 2 bases, J lost 0 bases, and 10 bases stayed unmatched. This chain's CDR3 is CASSERDRVGYATNEKLFF. The CDR3 DNA follows: TGTGCCAGCAGTGAAAGGGACAGGGTCGGTTACGCAACTAATGAAAAACTGTTTTTT.

This clone was observed a handful of times. The CDR3 DNA is TGTGCCAGCAGCTTACGAGGGCCCACTGAAGCTTTCTTT. This encodes CASSLRGPTEAFF. The chain is built from TRBV11-3 and TRBJ1-1; D gene unclear. Per germline, CDR1 SGHNT and CDR2 YENEEA. CDR3 length equals 13 residues. Trimming shortened V by 2 bases and J by 4 bases, and 8 bases separated the two germline ends.

The rearrangement links TRBV5-1 to TRBJ2-1, with D possibly TRBD2 on 6 matching bases. Germline assignment: CDR1 SGHRS and CDR2 YFSETQ. V was trimmed by 4 bases and J by 2 bases, leaving 13 bases between them. The CDR3 is made up of 15 amino acids. CDR3 sequence: CASSPGSPTYNEQFF. In DNA form, the CDR3 reads TGCGCCAGCAGCCCCGGGAGTCCTACCTACAATGAGCAGTTCTTC. Full variable domain (rest looked up from reference TRBV5-1 and TRBJ2-1): KAGVTQTPRYLIKTRGQQVTLSCSPISGHRSVSWYQQTPGQGLQFLFEYFSETQRNKGNFPGRFSGRQFSNSRSEMNVSTLELGDSALYLCASSPGSPTYNEQFFGPGTRLTVL.

The chain recombines TRBV27 with TRBJ1-1, with D hard to call. Germline CDR1 MNHEY, CDR2 SMNVEV (reference sequence). V was shortened by 4 bases and J by 0 bases, with 6 bases between the two germline ends. This CDR3 spans 13 amino acids. CDR3 protein: CASSSDMNTEAFF. CDR3 DNA: TGTGCCAGCAGTTCAGACATGAACACTGAAGCTTTCTTT.

The rearrangement links TRBV28 to TRBJ2-7; possibly TRBD1 for D (6 bases). Germline values: CDR1 MDHEN, CDR2 SYDVKM. Trimming removed 5 bases at V and 0 bases at J, with 17 bases between. The length of the CDR3 is 16 residues. The CDR3 DNA sequence: TGTGCCAGCAGTGAGATTTTGGGGGCCAGCTCCTACGAGCAGTACTTC. Amino acids: CASSEILGASSYEQYF.

The chain couples TRBV6-1 to TRBJ1-5; tentatively, D is TRBD1 (6 bases). CDR1 is MNHNS, CDR2 SASEGT, per germline. CDR3 size: 15 residues. V was trimmed by 3 bases and J by 4 bases, leaving 13 bases between them. The CDR3 nucleotides are TGTGCCAGCAGTGATATACAGGGTTTTAATCAGCCCCAGCATTTT. This sequence encodes CASSDIQGFNQPQHF.

This rearrangement joins TRBV4-1 to TRBJ2-3, with 13 bases aligning to TRBD2. CDR3 length equals 19 residues. V gave up 5 bases and J gave up 5 bases; unmatched junction bases: 16. The germline gives CDR1 MGHRA, CDR2 YSYEKL. The CDR3 sequence is CASSFQAQTSGGALDTQYF. CDR3 DNA sequence: TGCGCCAGCAGCTTCCAAGCCCAAACTAGCGGGGGGGCCTTAGATACGCAGTATTTT.